This T cell receptor (beta chain) is from a study of T-cell memory formation after mild COVID-19. Study conclusions and caveats: There were some responding clones in pre-infection memory, which suggested that cross-reactive memory had joined.

Germline CDR1 is SGDLS and CDR2 is YYNGEE. The ends were cut back, 1 base at V and 4 bases at J, with 15 bases in the middle. The CDR3 sequence is 16 residues long. This clonotype was detected a few times. The antigen is undetermined. TCRdb used MiXCR to reprocess the 5' RACE reads, holding one entry per CDR3 protein. This sample has about 420,000 distinct CDR3 sequences, with around a quarter found just once. The gene calls are TRBV9 and TRBJ2-1; D remains ambiguous. The receptor was isolated from an adult woman who had mild COVID-19 (a few samples of this study predate the infection). Cell type and time point are not known. The sample taken for sequencing was PBMCs or a T cell subset sorted from them (not recorded which). The CDR3 loop reads CASSVSLYEMYNEQFF. CDR3 bases: TGTGCCAGCAGCGTATCCTTATACGAAATGTACAATGAGCAGTTCTTC.